Each of the 23 T cell receptor beta chains below was sequenced from the same sample in a study of Ad26.COV2.S vaccination and SARS-CoV-2 variants. Treatment noted: roughly 18 received Ad26.COV2.S at low or high dose, single or two shots; about five received placebo; per-sample allocation not given. Repertoires come from day 63 after the first vaccine or placebo injection. Assay: immunoSEQ multiplex PCR; the TCRdb copy retains only in-frame clones and omits some. In the table there are fewer than 300,000 clones, about 89% of which are singletons. The source was peripheral blood, collected in a trial of Ad26.COV2.S vaccine versus placebo. The receptors originated from a person between 18 and 65 years old who received the Ad26.COV2.S COVID-19 vaccine or a placebo.

The chain is built from TRBV20-1 and TRBJ1-1, with no clear D. CDR1 DFQATT and CDR2 SNEGSKA come from the germline V gene (reference sequence). Trimming removed 3 bases from V and 7 bases from J, with 9 bases in between. This CDR3 contains 11 residues. CDR3 nucleotides: TGCAGTGCTAGGTTGGGAGGTGAAGCTTTCTTT. As protein: CSARLGGEAFF.

The chain is built from TRBV15 and TRBJ2-3; tentatively, D is TRBD1 (6 bases). Germline V gene lookup returns CDR1 LNHNV and CDR2 YYDKDF (reference sequence). The CDR3 has 17 amino acids. V dropped 3 bases and J dropped 1 base, with 17 bases sitting between them. The DNA of the CDR3 is TGTGCCACCAGCAGTAACCCCCCAGGGGCCCGCACAGATACGCAGTATTTT. Residues: CATSSNPPGARTDTQYF.

This rearrangement joins TRBV7-9 to TRBJ1-3; unclear D gene. The V end was cut by 1 base, the J end by 4 bases, with 5 bases between. CDR3 length equals 13 residues. Per germline, CDR1 SEHNR and CDR2 FQNEAQ (reference sequence). The chain's CDR3 is CASSLGTGNTIYF. The CDR3 coding sequence is TGTGCCAGCAGCTTAGGAACGGGAAACACCATATATTTT. The full variable domain, its missing parts supplied by reference TRBV7-9 and TRBJ1-3, is DTGVSQNPRHKITKRGQNVTFRCDPISEHNRLYWYRQTLGQGPEFLTYFQNEAQLEKSRLLSDRFSAERPKGSFSTLEIQRTEQGDSAMYLCASSLGTGNTIYFGEGSWLTVV.

The rearrangement joins TRBV9 to TRBJ2-1; D is perhaps TRBD1 (6 bases). The CDR3 loop spans 13 amino acids. Deletions cut 0 bases from V and 9 bases from J, with 10 bases between. Germline loops: CDR1 SGDLS, CDR2 YYNGEE. CDR3 loop: CASSVVPGVEQFF. The CDR3 coding sequence is TGTGCCAGCAGCGTAGTCCCAGGGGTTGAGCAGTTCTTC.

V is TRBV6-1 and J is TRBJ2-1, with 11 bases lining up with TRBD2. Unmatched junction bases numbered 4, after V lost 5 bases and J lost 7 bases. The CDR3 sequence is 14 residues long. Germline CDR1 reads MNHNS; CDR2 reads SASEGT. The CDR3: CASSLPSGGNEQFF. The CDR3 nucleotides are TGTGCCAGCAGTTTACCTAGCGGGGGGAATGAGCAGTTCTTC.

This chain links TRBV2 with TRBJ1-3; D is ambiguous. CDR1 is SNHLY and CDR2 is FYNNEI in the germline V gene. The CDR3 extends over 16 amino acids. Trimming pared 6 bases from V and 0 bases from J, leaving 15 bases between. The CDR3 sequence: CASSRDVLSSGNTIYF. CDR3 bases: TGTGCCAGCAGCAGAGACGTACTGAGCTCTGGAAACACCATATATTTT. Using reference TRBV2 and TRBJ1-3 for the parts outside the CDR3, the full variable domain is EPEVTQTPSHQVTQMGQEVILRCVPISNHLYFYWYRQILGQKVEFLVSFYNNEISEKSEIFDDQFSVERPDGSNFTLKIRSTKLEDSAMYFCASSRDVLSSGNTIYFGEGSWLTVV.

The chain uses TRBV30 and TRBJ2-7, with 12 bases lining up with TRBD2. Per the germline V gene, CDR1 is GTSNPN and CDR2 is SVGIG (reference sequence). The CDR3 has 17 amino acids. V lost 1 base, J lost 3 bases, and 10 bases stayed unmatched. The CDR3 spells CAWSDLAGGPNLYEQYF. As DNA, the CDR3 is TGTGCCTGGAGTGATCTAGCGGGAGGGCCTAACCTCTACGAGCAGTACTTC.

This sequence joins TRBV27 and TRBJ2-7, with 12 nucleotides matching TRBD1. Germline loops: CDR1 MNHEY, CDR2 SMNVEV (reference sequence). Germline trimming cut 4 bases from V and 3 bases from J; bases unmatched to any gene: 19. CDR3 size: 20 residues. DNA for the CDR3: TGTGCCAGCAGTTCTTTAACGTCCCGGGACAGGGGGCAAGAGTACTACGAGCAGTACTTC. This sequence encodes CASSSLTSRDRGQEYYEQYF.

The V gene is TRBV3-1 (or the pseudogene TRBV3-2), the J gene TRBJ2-1; 14 nucleotides match TRBD2. Germline trimming cut 1 base from V and 4 bases from J; bases unmatched to any gene: 6. The CDR3 spans 18 residues. Germline CDR1 and CDR2: LGHDT and YNNKEL (reference sequence). CDR3 DNA sequence: TGTGCCAGCAGCCAAGGACTAGCGGGAGGGAAGATATACAATGAGCAGTTCTTC. It codes for CASSQGLAGGKIYNEQFF.

This chain connects TRBV7-9 to TRBJ2-2; 7 bases are shared with TRBD1. The CDR3 contains 15 residues. Germline CDR1 is SEHNR and CDR2 is FQNEAQ (reference sequence). Losses at the gene ends were 6 bases for V and 4 bases for J; bases not matched to a gene: 8. The chain's CDR3 is CASRGTAGGTGELFF. CDR3 nucleotides: TGTGCCAGCAGAGGTACGGCAGGGGGCACCGGGGAGCTGTTTTTT.

J is TRBJ2-1 and V is TRBV7-2, with 9 nucleotides matching TRBD2. Germline V gene lookup returns CDR1 SGHTA and CDR2 FQGNSA. CDR3 length: 15 residues. Germline trimming cut 4 bases from V and 8 bases from J; bases unmatched to any gene: 9. The CDR3 sequence: CASSSGSGRTDEQFF. In nucleotides, the CDR3 is TGTGCCAGCAGCTCGGGGAGCGGGAGGACGGATGAGCAGTTCTTC. Using reference TRBV7-2 and TRBJ2-1 for the parts outside the CDR3, the full variable domain is GAGVSQSPSNKVTEKGKDVELRCDPISGHTALYWYRQSLGQGLEFLIYFQGNSAPDKSGLPSDRFSAERTGGSVSTLTIQRTQQEDSAVYLCASSSGSGRTDEQFFGPGTRLTVL.

The chain uses TRBV10-3 and TRBJ1-2, with 9 bases matching TRBD1. This CDR3 is built from 13 residues. Per germline, CDR1 ENHRY and CDR2 SYGVKD. Trimming at V came to 5 bases and at J to 3 bases, leaving 1 base not matched to a gene. CDR3 DNA: TGTGCCATCAGTCGGGACAGGGACTATGGCTACACCTTC. This gives the protein CAISRDRDYGYTF.

The V and J genes are TRBV29-1 and TRBJ1-1; no definite D call. The germline V and J ends were trimmed by 7 bases and 2 bases, with 14 bases remaining between them. The CDR3 has 13 residues. Germline V gives CDR1 SQVTM, CDR2 ANQGSEA. The CDR3 here is CSARVETNTEAFF. The DNA for the CDR3 is TGCAGCGCCCGGGTAGAGACAAACACTGAAGCTTTCTTT.

The chain has TRBV28 and TRBJ2-7; D might be TRBD2 (6 bases). This CDR3 is 15 amino acids long. Germline values: CDR1 MDHEN, CDR2 SYDVKM. Trimming removed 2 bases from V and 2 bases from J, with 13 bases in between. DNA of the CDR3: TGTGCCAGCAGTTTAATCGGGGGTGAAGCCTACGAGCAGTACTTC. Its translation is CASSLIGGEAYEQYF.

The chain joins TRBV10-1 to TRBJ2-1, with 8 nucleotides matching TRBD2. This CDR3 is 15 amino acids long. Per germline, CDR1 WNHNN and CDR2 SYGVQD (reference sequence). V lost 3 bases, J lost 6 bases, and 7 bases stayed unmatched. CDR3 nucleotide sequence: TGCGCCAGCAGTGACTCCGGGAGGGCTGGCAATGAGCAGTTCTTC. Amino acid sequence: CASSDSGRAGNEQFF.

The gene calls are TRBV7-9 and TRBJ1-1; D ambiguous. CDR1 and CDR2 from the germline V gene are SEHNR and FQNEAQ (reference sequence). Trimming left V 8 bases short and J 8 bases short, with 15 bases between. The CDR3 has 12 amino acids. Here the CDR3 reads CASERKGDEAFF. The CDR3 nucleotides read TGTGCCAGCGAACGTAAGGGCGACGAAGCTTTCTTT. Together with reference TRBV7-9 and TRBJ1-1, the CDR3 gives the full variable domain: DTGVSQNPRHKITKRGQNVTFRCDPISEHNRLYWYRQTLGQGPEFLTYFQNEAQLEKSRLLSDRFSAERPKGSFSTLEIQRTEQGDSAMYLCASERKGDEAFFGQGTRLTVV.

This sequence joins TRBV7-2 and TRBJ2-1; the D gene could be TRBD1 or TRBD2 (5 bases each). Trimming pared 0 bases from V and 3 bases from J, leaving 12 bases between. This CDR3 comprises 16 residues. Germline loops: CDR1 SGHTA, CDR2 FQGNSA. CDR3 DNA sequence: TGTGCCAGCAGCTTAGCTCCGGGGCTGCTCTACAATGAGCAGTTCTTC. Translated: CASSLAPGLLYNEQFF.

The V gene is TRBV2, the J gene TRBJ2-5; 14 positions agree with TRBD2. There are 16 residues in the CDR3. Trimming took 6 bases from V and 5 from J; bases not matched to a gene: 8. The germline V gene has CDR1 SNHLY and CDR2 FYNNEI. As DNA, the CDR3 is TGTGCCAGCAGCGAGAGACTAGCGGGGGGGCAGGAGACCCAGTACTTC. Protein product: CASSERLAGGQETQYF.

This chain connects TRBV5-1 to TRBJ2-3; 9 nucleotides align to TRBD2. CDR1 is SGHRS and CDR2 is YFSETQ in the germline V gene. The CDR3 covers 15 residues. Trimming at V came to 4 bases and at J to 2 bases, leaving 5 bases not matched to a gene. The CDR3 region is CASSTSGGPTDTQYF. CDR3 bases: TGCGCCAGCAGCACCAGCGGGGGGCCCACAGATACGCAGTATTTT.

The V call is TRBV28, the J call TRBJ1-2; D might be TRBD1 (5 bases). V gave up 2 bases and J gave up 1 base, with 11 bases separating them. CDR1 is MDHEN and CDR2 is SYDVKM in the germline V gene. This CDR3 region has 15 residues. CDR3 residues: CASSLDSSRNYGYTF. The DNA for the CDR3 is TGTGCCAGCAGTTTAGACAGCAGCCGTAACTATGGCTACACCTTC.

The count of this clone is one. The chain joins TRBV25-1 to TRBJ1-4, with unresolved D. This CDR3 region has 14 residues. The germline CDR1 and CDR2 sequences are MGHDK and SYGVNS. V lost 8 bases and J 8 bases, leaving 18 bases between the germline ends. This CDR3 reads CASEGAGSREKLFF. The CDR3 nucleotides are TGTGCCAGCGAAGGTGCGGGCTCGAGAGAAAAACTGTTTTTT.

The rearrangement joins TRBV5-1 to TRBJ2-7, with 7 bases fitting TRBD1. Looked up from germline, CDR1 is SGHRS and CDR2 is YFSETQ. With V trimmed by 4 bases and J by 0 bases, 7 bases remained unmatched. The CDR3 spans 15 residues. CDR3 bases: TGCGCCAGCAGCCCCTCGACAGGGAGCTCCTACGAGCAGTACTTC. The encoded protein is CASSPSTGSSYEQYF. The whole variable domain, remainder taken from reference TRBV5-1 and TRBJ2-7, is KAGVTQTPRYLIKTRGQQVTLSCSPISGHRSVSWYQQTPGQGLQFLFEYFSETQRNKGNFPGRFSGRQFSNSRSEMNVSTLELGDSALYLCASSPSTGSSYEQYFGPGTRLTVT.

The chain employs TRBV9 and TRBJ2-7; either TRBD1 or TRBD2 may fit D (5 bases each). This CDR3 contains 16 residues. The germline V gene encodes CDR1 SGDLS and CDR2 YYNGEE. Trimming stripped 0 bases from V and 4 bases from J, with 17 bases between. The CDR3 sequence: CASSVDPAGTGYEQYF. CDR3 coding DNA: TGTGCCAGCAGCGTAGATCCGGCGGGTACAGGATACGAGCAGTACTTC.